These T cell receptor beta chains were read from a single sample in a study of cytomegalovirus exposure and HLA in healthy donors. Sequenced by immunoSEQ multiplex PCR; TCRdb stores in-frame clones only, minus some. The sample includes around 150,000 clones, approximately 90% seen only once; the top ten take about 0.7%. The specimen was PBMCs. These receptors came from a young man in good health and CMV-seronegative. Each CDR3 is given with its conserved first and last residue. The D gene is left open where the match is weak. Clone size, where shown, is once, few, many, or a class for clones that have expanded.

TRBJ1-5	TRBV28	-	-	TGTGCCAGCAGCCCCTGGGGACAATCCGCCCAGCCCCAGCATTTT	CASSPWGQSAQPQHF
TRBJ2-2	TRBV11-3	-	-	TGTGCCAGCAGCTTAGGAGTTTTTAGATTGCCCACCGGGGAGCTGTTTTTT	CASSLGVFRLPTGELFF
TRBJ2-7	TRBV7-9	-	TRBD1	TGTGCCAGCAGCTTTTCCTCCCGGCAGGGGGTCTCCTACGAGCAGTACTTC	CASSFSSRQGVSYEQYF
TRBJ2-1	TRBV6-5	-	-	TGTGCCAGCAGTTACGGCGGTGAGCAGTTCTTC	CASSYGGEQFF
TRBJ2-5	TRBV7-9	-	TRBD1	TGTGCCAGCAGCTCTACCCCCCACAGGGGGAGAAGCCAAGAGACCCAGTACTTC	CASSSTPHRGRSQETQYF
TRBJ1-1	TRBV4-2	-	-	TGTGCCAGCAGCCAAGATCAGGTGGGCACTGAAGCTTTCTTT	CASSQDQVGTEAFF
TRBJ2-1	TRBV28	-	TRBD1	TGTGCCAGCAGTTCGTCCGGGACAGGGGGCAATGAGCAGTTCTTC	CASSSSGTGGNEQFF
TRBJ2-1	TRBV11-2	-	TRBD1	TGTGCCAGCAGAGAACAGGGGGCGAGTGAGCAGTTCTTC	CASREQGASEQFF
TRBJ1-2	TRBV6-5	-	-	TGTGCCAGCAGTTACTCGGGAGCCCAGAACTATGGCTACACCTTC	CASSYSGAQNYGYTF
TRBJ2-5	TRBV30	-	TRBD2	TGTGCCTGGAGAAAACCGGGACTAGCGGGGATAGAGTACTTC	CAWRKPGLAGIEYF
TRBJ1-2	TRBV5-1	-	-	TGCGCCAGCAGCCCCTTCGGCGGGGTTGGAGGCTACACCTTC	CASSPFGGVGGYTF
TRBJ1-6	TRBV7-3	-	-	TGTGCCAGCAGCTCGACACCGAATAATTCACCCCTCCACTTT	CASSSTPNNSPLHF
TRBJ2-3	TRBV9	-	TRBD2	TGTGCCAGCACCCCTAGCGGGAGTACAGATACGCAGTATTTT	CASTPSGSTDTQYF
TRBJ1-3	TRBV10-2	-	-	TGCGCCAGCAGCAGGGGCTCTGGAAACACCATATATTTT	CASSRGSGNTIYF
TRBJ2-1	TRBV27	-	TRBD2	TGTGCCAGCAGTTTATCCCTGACTAGCCCCACATACAATGAGCAGTTCTTC	CASSLSLTSPTYNEQFF
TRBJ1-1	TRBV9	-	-	TGTGCCAGCAGCGCCGACACTGAAGCTTTCTTT	CASSADTEAFF
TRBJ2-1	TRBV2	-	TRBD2	TGTGCCAGCAGTGAAGCGACTAGCGGGGGGGTTGGCTTCCTGAATGAGCAGTTCTTC	CASSEATSGGVGFLNEQFF
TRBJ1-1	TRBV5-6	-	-	TGTGCCAGCAGCTTATTGGACAAGAACACTGAAGCTTTCTTT	CASSLLDKNTEAFF
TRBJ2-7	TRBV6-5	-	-	TGTGCCAGCAGTTTATCAGGGTCCTACGAGCAGTACTTC	CASSLSGSYEQYF
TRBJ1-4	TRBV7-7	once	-	TGTGCCAGCAGCTCGTCTTCCGGAGGTGAAAAACTGTTTTTT	CASSSSSGGEKLFF
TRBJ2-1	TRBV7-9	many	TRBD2	TGTGCCAGCAGCTTAGGGTGGCGGGAGGCCTCCTACAATGAGCAGTTCTTC	CASSLGWREASYNEQFF
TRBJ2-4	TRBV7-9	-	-	TGTGCCAGCAGCCCTGAGGAAAACATTCAGTACTTC	CASSPEENIQYF
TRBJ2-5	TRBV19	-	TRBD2	TGTGCCAGTAGTATGTCGTGGCTAGCGGGAGAGACCCAGTACTTC	CASSMSWLAGETQYF
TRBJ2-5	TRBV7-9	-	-	TGTGCCAGCAGCTTAGCGAGTTTTAGCGGACAAGAGACCCAGTACTTC	CASSLASFSGQETQYF
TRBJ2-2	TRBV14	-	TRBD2	TGTGCCAGCAGCCAAGACCCTACCGGGACTACGAACACCGGGGAGCTGTTTTTT	CASSQDPTGTTNTGELFF